A selection of T cell receptor beta chains follows, all from one sample in a study of cytomegalovirus exposure and HLA in healthy donors. The repertoire was sequenced with immunoSEQ multiplex PCR; TCRdb's copy has only in-frame clones and lacks some. The sample includes more than 55,000 clones, around 83% of them seen just once. The sequencing sample was made of PBMCs. The source is a man younger than 40 in good health and CMV-seronegative. The CDR3 runs from the conserved cysteine through the conserved F or W. The order of the fields is clone size, J gene, V gene, D gene, CDR3 DNA, CDR3 protein. A D gene is named only where the DNA matches it firmly. Some rows mark clone size as missing; the rest say once, few, many or name a class of expanded clone.

NA,TRBJ2-1,TRBV6-5,TRBD1,TGTGCCAGCAGTCGAACCGGGACAGGGTATAATGAGCAGTTCTTC,CASSRTGTGYNEQFF
NA,TRBJ2-5,TRBV6-1,TRBD2,TGTGCCAGCAGTGAACTTAGCGGGGCAACACAAGAGACCCAGTACTTC,CASSELSGATQETQYF
NA,TRBJ1-3,TRBV9,NA,TGTGCCAGCAGCGTAGGAGGGGGCTCTGGAAACACCATATATTTT,CASSVGGGSGNTIYF
once,TRBJ1-3,TRBV4-3,TRBD1,TGCGCCAGCAGCCAAGATCTGGGGACAGTCTCTGGAAACACCATATATTTT,CASSQDLGTVSGNTIYF
NA,TRBJ2-7,TRBV16,TRBD1,TGTGCCAGCAGCCCGGCCCGGACAGGGCCAACTTCCTACGAGCAGTACTTC,CASSPARTGPTSYEQYF
NA,TRBJ1-3,TRBV9,NA,TGTGCCAGCAGCCCCACGGTGGGGCTGACTTCTGGAAACACCATATATTTT,CASSPTVGLTSGNTIYF
NA,TRBJ2-1,TRBV16,TRBD2,TGTGCCAGCAGCCGTACTAGCGGGAGGGGTAATGAGCAGTTCTTC,CASSRTSGRGNEQFF
few,TRBJ2-7,TRBV10-1,NA,TGCGCCAGCAGTGACCAGGGCGGACCCTACGAGCAGTACTTC,CASSDQGGPYEQYF
NA,TRBJ2-7,TRBV29-1,TRBD2,TGCAGCGTTGCTAGCGGGGTTGTCGAGCAGTACTTC,CSVASGVVEQYF
NA,TRBJ2-5,TRBV18,TRBD2,TGTGCCAGCTCACGGCTAGCGGGAGTCTTAGGAGAGACCCAGTACTTC,CASSRLAGVLGETQYF
NA,TRBJ2-2,TRBV7-2,NA,TGTGCCAGCAGCCCCGGCACCGGGGAGCTGTTTTTT,CASSPGTGELFF
NA,TRBJ1-4,TRBV5-1,NA,TGCGCCAGCAGCTTGGGCCCCGTAGAGGGTGAAAAACTGTTTTTT,CASSLGPVEGEKLFF
NA,TRBJ1-1,TRBV11-2,NA,TGTGCCAGCAGCACCGGAGGATCCTACACTGAAGCTTTCTTT,CASSTGGSYTEAFF
NA,TRBJ1-1,TRBV4-3,TRBD1,TGCGCCAGCAGCCAACTACAGGGGGCCGCTGAAGCTTTCTTT,CASSQLQGAAEAFF
NA,TRBJ2-5,TRBV30,NA,TGTGCCTGGAGTGTCAACAGCGGCCATCAAGAGACCCAGTACTTC,CAWSVNSGHQETQYF
NA,TRBJ2-5,TRBV19,NA,TGTGCCAGTAGCTCACGACAGGTGACCCAAGAGACCCAGTACTTC,CASSSRQVTQETQYF
once,TRBJ2-5,TRBV7-9,TRBD2,TGTGCCAGCAGTGGACTAGCGTTGTACCAAGAGACCCAGTACTTC,CASSGLALYQETQYF
NA,TRBJ2-3,TRBV13,NA,TGTGCCAGCAGCTTAGTCCTGACAGAAGCTAGCACAGATACGCAGTATTTT,CASSLVLTEASTDTQYF
NA,TRBJ2-7,TRBV18,TRBD2,TGTGCCAGCTCAATTAGCGGGCTTGACTCCTACGAGCAGTACTTC,CASSISGLDSYEQYF
few,TRBJ1-1,TRBV5-1,NA,TGCGCCAGCAGCTCCGGGACTAAGAACACTGAAGCTTTCTTT,CASSSGTKNTEAFF
NA,TRBJ2-5,TRBV5-1,TRBD1,TGCGCCAGCAGCTTGTACGGACAGGGGAGAGAGACCCAGTACTTC,CASSLYGQGRETQYF
NA,TRBJ2-1,TRBV10-2,NA,TGCGCCAGCAGTGAGATGGGGCGGTACAATGAGCAGTTCTTC,CASSEMGRYNEQFF
NA,TRBJ2-7,TRBV9,TRBD1,TGTGCCAGCAGCGTAGGGGACAGCTCCTACGAGCAGTACTTC,CASSVGDSSYEQYF
once,TRBJ2-1,TRBV29-1,TRBD1,TGCGGTACGACAGGGGGCGCCTACAATGAGCAGTTCTTC,CGTTGGAYNEQFF
NA,TRBJ1-4,TRBV18,NA,TGTGCCAGCTCGTCGACAGCAACTAATGAAAAACTGTTTTTT,CASSSTATNEKLFF
NA,TRBJ2-7,TRBV11-2,TRBD2,TGTGCCAGCAGCCTAGGAGGGGCGGGGGGTTCGTCCTACGAGCAGTACTTC,CASSLGGAGGSSYEQYF
NA,TRBJ2-3,TRBV15,TRBD1,TGTGCCACCAGCAGAGATGGGACAGGGGTGGGAGATACGCAGTATTTT,CATSRDGTGVGDTQYF
few,TRBJ2-3,TRBV6-4,NA,TGTGCCAGCAGTGACTCGGAGGAAACAGATACGCAGTATTTT,CASSDSEETDTQYF
NA,TRBJ1-6,TRBV11-2,TRBD1,TGTGCCAGCAGCGGAGGACAGGGATTTAGTTCACCCCTCCACTTT,CASSGGQGFSSPLHF
once,TRBJ2-1,TRBV2,TRBD1,TGTGCCAGCAGTCCTCTTCCGGACAGGGGAAACAATGAGCAGTTCTTC,CASSPLPDRGNNEQFF
once,TRBJ2-7,TRBV4-3,TRBD1,TGCGCCAGCAGCCAAGATCTGACAGGGGCCTACGAGCAGTACTTC,CASSQDLTGAYEQYF
NA,TRBJ1-4,TRBV15,NA,TGTGCCACCAGCAGCGATCTAATGGGCAGGGTGGGTGAAAAACTGTTTTTT,CATSSDLMGRVGEKLFF